A selection of T cell receptor beta chains follows, all from one sample in a study of graft-versus-host responses after intestinal transplantation. Sequenced by immunoSEQ multiplex PCR; TCRdb stores in-frame clones only, minus some. Altogether 20,000 to 25,000 clones are present, 82% being singletons, with the ten largest covering 0.8% to 0.95%. These TCRs are of unknown antigen specificity. Sequencing was performed on unstimulated CD8+ T cells sorted from spleen or lymph node cells, taken before transplant. These receptors originate from a human donor who was the organ donor for an intestinal transplant. CDR3s include the opening cysteine and the closing phenylalanine or tryptophan. A D gene is named only where the DNA matches it firmly. For some rows the clone size is stated as once, few or many, or as a class when expanded; others skip it.

V	size	J	D	CDR3	DNA
TRBV19	-	TRBJ1-1	-	CASTLVVGSEAFF	TGTGCCAGTACGTTAGTAGTGGGGTCTGAAGCTTTCTTT
TRBV5-4	-	TRBJ1-2	TRBD1	CAISGTTGRYYGYTF	TGTGCCATCTCGGGAACGACAGGGCGGTACTATGGCTACACCTTC
TRBV13	once	TRBJ2-1	-	CASSLAGGPPHEQFF	TGTGCCAGCAGCTTAGCCGGGGGGCCTCCCCATGAGCAGTTCTTC
TRBV5-1	-	TRBJ1-4	-	CASSRDNEKLFF	TGCGCCAGCAGCCGGGACAATGAAAAACTGTTTTTT
TRBV4-1	few	TRBJ2-7	-	CASSQGRSSYEQYF	TGCGCCAGCAGCCAAGGCAGGAGCTCCTACGAGCAGTACTTC
TRBV11-3	-	TRBJ1-2	TRBD1	CASSGMGQTAGDYGYTF	TGTGCCAGCAGCGGGATGGGACAGACAGCCGGGGACTATGGCTACACCTTC
TRBV6-5	-	TRBJ2-2	-	CASSYINTGELFF	TGTGCCAGCAGTTACATAAACACCGGGGAGCTGTTTTTT
TRBV10-1	-	TRBJ2-7	-	CASSAGPLLEQYF	TGCGCCAGCAGTGCAGGACCACTGCTCGAGCAGTACTTC
TRBV7-8	-	TRBJ2-5	-	CASSDLGGLQETQYF	TGTGCCAGCAGCGACCTAGGGGGGCTCCAAGAGACCCAGTACTTC
TRBV5-4	-	TRBJ2-1	-	CASSSSEGEQFF	TGTGCCAGCAGCTCATCGGAGGGTGAGCAGTTCTTC
TRBV5-1	-	TRBJ2-1	-	CASSLMYWVDEQFF	TGCGCCAGCAGCTTGATGTATTGGGTGGATGAGCAGTTCTTC
TRBV10-2	-	TRBJ2-1	-	CASSDSPGGDEQFF	TGCGCCAGCAGTGACTCTCCCGGGGGCGATGAGCAGTTCTTC
TRBV6-1	-	TRBJ2-3	-	CASSDPDYSTDTQYF	TGTGCCAGCAGTGATCCCGACTATAGCACAGATACGCAGTATTTT
TRBV7-2	-	TRBJ2-3	-	CANSTSRETSTDTQYF	TGTGCCAACAGCACAAGTCGGGAAACGTCCACAGATACGCAGTATTTT
TRBV5-6	-	TRBJ1-2	TRBD1	CATTERRGPGYTF	TGTGCCACCACGGAAAGGAGGGGGCCTGGCTACACCTTC
TRBV19	-	TRBJ1-2	TRBD1	CASNRGEGYGYTF	TGTGCCAGTAACAGGGGAGAGGGCTATGGCTACACCTTC
TRBV27	-	TRBJ1-5	TRBD1	CASSLRWGQRDPPQHF	TGTGCCAGCAGTTTAAGGTGGGGACAGAGGGACCCGCCCCAGCATTTT
TRBV4-3	-	TRBJ1-3	-	CASSQDSNTRGNTIYF	TGCGCCAGCAGCCAAGATTCGAATACGAGGGGAAACACCATATATTTT
TRBV4-1	once	TRBJ2-4	TRBD1	CASSHPKTGNDKNIQYF	TGCGCCAGCAGCCACCCCAAGACAGGGAATGACAAAAACATTCAGTACTTC
TRBV4-1	-	TRBJ1-5	-	CASSQAWSQPNQPQHF	TGCGCCAGCAGCCAAGCCTGGTCGCAACCCAATCAGCCCCAGCATTTT
TRBV19	-	TRBJ1-2	-	CASSMNRGIVGYTF	TGTGCCAGTAGTATGAATAGGGGGATAGTGGGCTACACCTTC
TRBV19	-	TRBJ1-1	-	CASSMGAGEAFF	TGTGCCAGTAGTATGGGGGCCGGTGAAGCTTTCTTT
TRBV27	few	TRBJ2-1	-	CASSTAGPREQFF	TGTGCCAGCAGTACCGCCGGGCCAAGAGAGCAGTTCTTC
TRBV18	few	TRBJ2-7	-	CASSPPGGSYEQYF	TGTGCCAGCTCACCACCAGGGGGCTCCTACGAGCAGTACTTC
TRBV4-1	-	TRBJ2-7	-	CASSQVQRQGLKMDF	TGCGCCAGCAGCCAAGTCCAGCGGCAGGGCTTGAAAATGGACTTC
TRBV9	-	TRBJ2-5	TRBD2	CASSVGGGSETQYF	TGTGCCAGCAGCGTAGGGGGGGGGTCAGAGACCCAGTACTTC
TRBV15	once	TRBJ2-3	TRBD2	CATSIRRLAGLTDTQYF	TGTGCCACCAGCATACGTAGACTAGCGGGGCTCACAGATACGCAGTATTTT
TRBV7-9	-	TRBJ1-2	TRBD1	CASSSGQEKNYGYTF	TGTGCCAGCAGCTCGGGACAGGAGAAAAACTATGGCTACACCTTC
TRBV4-1	-	TRBJ2-7	TRBD2	CASSQWTSGAEQYF	TGCGCCAGCAGCCAGTGGACTAGCGGGGCCGAGCAGTACTTC
TRBV6-1	-	TRBJ2-7	TRBD1	CASSWDRLNEQYF	TGTGCCAGCAGTTGGGACAGGCTCAACGAGCAGTACTTC
TRBV19	-	TRBJ1-3	-	CASSHGPPRASSGNTIYF	TGTGCCAGTAGCCACGGGCCCCCCCGGGCCTCCTCTGGAAACACCATATATTTT
TRBV19	-	TRBJ2-3	TRBD1	CASGTADTQYF	TGTGCCAGTGGGACAGCAGATACGCAGTATTTT
TRBV5-1	-	TRBJ2-3	TRBD2	CASRLTSGNADTQYF	TGCGCCAGCAGATTGACTAGCGGGAACGCAGATACGCAGTATTTT
TRBV7-8	-	TRBJ2-5	-	CASSSPETQYF	TGTGCCAGCAGCTCCCCGGAGACCCAGTACTTC
TRBV29-1	-	TRBJ2-7	-	CSANGRTNYEQYF	TGCAGCGCCAATGGGCGGACCAACTACGAGCAGTACTTC
TRBV2	-	TRBJ2-3	TRBD2	CASSDATGGLTDTQYF	TGTGCCAGCAGTGACGCTACGGGAGGTTTGACAGATACGCAGTATTTT
TRBV6-4	-	TRBJ2-5	TRBD2	CASSRRRLAGGEAQYF	TGTGCCAGCAGTAGGCGAAGGCTAGCGGGGGGGGAGGCCCAGTACTTC
TRBV15	once	TRBJ2-1	-	CATSRDLFNEQFF	TGTGCCACCAGCAGAGACCTCTTCAATGAGCAGTTCTTC
TRBV29-1	-	TRBJ2-7	-	CSVGQGARNEQYF	TGCAGCGTTGGGCAGGGTGCGCGAAACGAGCAGTACTTC
TRBV4-1	-	TRBJ1-1	-	CASSQGTEAFF	TGCGCCAGCAGCCAGGGGACTGAAGCTTTCTTT
TRBV7-8	-	TRBJ2-2	-	CASTQDFNSNTGELFF	TGTGCCAGTACCCAGGACTTTAACTCGAACACCGGGGAGCTGTTTTTT
TRBV6-5	-	TRBJ2-6	-	CASWSGANVLTF	TGTGCCAGCTGGTCTGGGGCCAACGTCCTGACTTTC
TRBV19	-	TRBJ2-1	-	CASSMLNPSYNEQFF	TGTGCCAGTAGTATGTTGAACCCCTCCTACAATGAGCAGTTCTTC
TRBV5-6	-	TRBJ1-6	TRBD1	CASSPVGQSSYNSPLHF	TGTGCCAGCAGCCCGGTGGGACAGTCCTCCTATAATTCACCCCTCCACTTT
TRBV5-8	-	TRBJ2-7	-	CASSYYEQYF	TGTGCCAGCAGCTACTACGAGCAGTACTTC
TRBV7-9	-	TRBJ2-1	-	CASSLYLANEQFF	TGTGCCAGCAGCCTATATCTAGCGAATGAGCAGTTCTTC
TRBV7-8	once	TRBJ2-7	-	CASSLKPSYEQYF	TGTGCCAGCAGCTTAAAACCCTCCTACGAGCAGTACTTC
TRBV4-3	-	TRBJ1-1	TRBD1	CASSLRDRAFF	TGCGCCAGCAGCTTACGGGACAGAGCTTTCTTT
TRBV5-4	-	TRBJ1-2	TRBD1	CASRLSYGQAIFYGYTF	TGTGCCAGCAGGCTGAGTTACGGACAGGCGATTTTCTATGGCTACACCTTC
TRBV5-1	few	TRBJ2-5	TRBD2	CASSRTSGQETQYF	TGCGCCAGCAGCCGGACTAGCGGACAAGAGACCCAGTACTTC